These 29 T cell receptor beta chains originate from one sample sequenced in a study of T cell responses to AZD1222 COVID-19 vaccine. Clones were sequenced by immunoSEQ multiplex PCR, and TCRdb holds only the in-frame ones, with some missing. This sample has some 140,000 clones; approximately 87% occur once, and the top ten carry under 7%. Here the sequenced sample was peripheral blood, taken on day 0 of MenACWY control vaccination. These receptors were taken from an adult in good health.

The J gene is TRBJ2-5, the V gene TRBV30; 9 nucleotides line up with TRBD1. Germline V lookup: CDR1 GTSNPN, CDR2 SVGIG (reference sequence). V shed 8 bases, J shed 2 bases, and the junction held 3 bases outside the gene matches. The CDR3 loop spans 12 amino acids. The CDR3 spells CAVDRGQETQYF. The DNA of the CDR3 is TGTGCCGTAGACAGGGGGCAAGAGACCCAGTACTTC.

The genes are TRBV6-5 and TRBJ1-1, with 7 bases matching TRBD1. The CDR3 is made up of 15 amino acids. V lost 6 bases to trimming and J lost 0 bases; unmatched junction nucleotides: 7. CDR1 and CDR2 (germline): MNHEY, SVGAGI. CDR3 nucleotides: TGTGCCAGCAGCCCCCGACAGGGCTTGAACACTGAAGCTTTCTTT. Amino acids: CASSPRQGLNTEAFF.

CDR3 DNA: TGTGCCAGCAAACTTTGGGACAGCTCTGGAAACACCATATATTTT. It codes for CASKLWDSSGNTIYF. The chain joins TRBV6-5 to TRBJ1-3; 7 bases match TRBD1. CDR3 length: 15 amino acids. CDR1 and CDR2 (germline): MNHEY, SVGAGI. Unmatched junction bases numbered 6, after V lost 7 bases and J lost 0 bases.

The rearrangement joins TRBV5-4 to TRBJ1-2; TRBD1 aligns across 8 bases. J lost 2 bases, V lost 4 bases, and 13 bases had no gene match. This CDR3 spans 17 amino acids. CDR1 SGHNT and CDR2 YYREEE come from the germline V gene (reference sequence). CDR3 sequence (DNA): TGTGCCAGCAGCCCTGGAACAGGGGGGGGTTTGAACTATGGCTACACCTTC. Its protein product is CASSPGTGGGLNYGYTF.

The chain uses TRBV19 and TRBJ2-7, with 9 bases aligning to TRBD1. The CDR3 totals 16 residues. The V gene end was trimmed by 5 bases and the J gene end by 1 base; junction bases not matched to a gene: 9. Germline CDR1 and CDR2: LNHDA and SQIVND (reference sequence). The CDR3 is CASSARTGVTSYEQYF. The CDR3 DNA reads as TGTGCCAGTAGTGCCCGGACAGGGGTTACGTCCTACGAGCAGTACTTC. The entire variable domain, with the rest obtained from reference TRBV19 and TRBJ2-7, is as follows: DGGITQSPKYLFRKEGQNVTLSCEQNLNHDAMYWYRQDPGQGLRLIYYSQIVNDFQKGDIAEGYSVSREKKESFPLTVTSAQKNPTAFYLCASSARTGVTSYEQYFGPGTRLTVT.

This clone occurred a few times. The chain recombines TRBV19 with TRBJ1-1; perhaps TRBD1 as D (6 bases). Germline values: CDR1 LNHDA, CDR2 SQIVND (reference sequence). This CDR3 spans 13 amino acids. V was cut by 5 bases and J by 4 bases, with 11 bases left in between. This CDR3 reads CASSPRQVTEAFF. CDR3 in DNA: TGTGCCAGTAGTCCGCGACAGGTCACTGAAGCTTTCTTT. Complete variable domain (other parts from reference TRBV19 and TRBJ1-1): DGGITQSPKYLFRKEGQNVTLSCEQNLNHDAMYWYRQDPGQGLRLIYYSQIVNDFQKGDIAEGYSVSREKKESFPLTVTSAQKNPTAFYLCASSPRQVTEAFFGQGTRLTVV.

CDR3: CASRKDRDRGNEQFF. The CDR3, as DNA: TGTGCCAGCCGTAAGGACCGGGACAGGGGAAATGAGCAGTTCTTC. The chain recombines TRBV5-5 with TRBJ2-1; 10 bases align to TRBD1. Unmatched junction bases numbered 11, after V lost 7 bases and J lost 7 bases. Germline V CDR1 and CDR2: SGHKS, YYEKEE (reference sequence). The CDR3 contains 15 residues. Full variable domain (rest looked up from reference TRBV5-5 and TRBJ2-1): DAGVTQSPTHLIKTRGQQVTLRCSPISGHKSVSWYQQVLGQGPQFIFQYYEKEERGRGNFPDRFSARQFPNYSSELNVNALLLGDSALYLCASRKDRDRGNEQFFGPGTRLTVL.

This clone has a single count. The V and J genes are TRBV7-8 and TRBJ1-1; D may be TRBD1 (5 bases). Germline CDR1 and CDR2: SGHVS and FQNEAQ. CDR3 size: 12 residues. The V gene lost 8 bases and the J gene lost 5 bases, with 12 bases spanning the gap. The CDR3 region has the DNA TGTGCCAGCGATCAGGGTGGGACTGAAGCTTTCTTT. Encoded protein: CASDQGGTEAFF.

The DNA of the CDR3 is TGTGCCAGCAGTCGGACAGGGGAGAACGAGCAGTACGTC. Its protein product is CASSRTGENEQYV. The rearrangement links TRBV6-6 to TRBJ2-7, with 9 positions matching TRBD1. This CDR3 is built from 13 residues. Germline CDR1 MNHNY, CDR2 SVGAGI (reference sequence). V lost 5 bases to trimming and J lost 5 bases; unmatched junction nucleotides: 4.

This sequence joins TRBV6-1 and TRBJ1-3; D not resolved. This CDR3 has 13 amino acids. V was clipped by 0 bases and J by 7 bases, with 7 bases between them. CDR1 MNHNS and CDR2 SASEGT come from the germline V gene. CDR3 DNA: TGTGCCAGCAGTGAAGCTGGGAGGAACACCATATATTTT. This encodes CASSEAGRNTIYF.

The rearrangement links TRBV19 to TRBJ1-2, with no clear D. The V gene's germline CDR1 is LNHDA and CDR2 SQIVND (reference sequence). Trimming shortened V by 0 bases and J by 7 bases, and 12 bases separated the two germline ends. The CDR3 spans 14 residues. DNA for the CDR3: TGTGCCAGTAGTATAGATCTCCCAGGAGGTGGCTACACCTTC. It specifies CASSIDLPGGGYTF.

V gene TRBV6-1 combines with J gene TRBJ2-7; D is unclear. Trimming pared 2 bases from V and 2 bases from J, leaving 7 bases between. The CDR3 is 13 residues long. The germline CDR1 and CDR2 sequences are MNHNS and SASEGT. DNA of the CDR3: TGTGCCAGCAGTGAATATGGGACCTACGAGCAGTACGTC. This translates into CASSEYGTYEQYV.

The chain has TRBV9 and TRBJ1-5, with D unresolved. Germline CDR1 is SGDLS and CDR2 is YYNGEE. CDR3 length: 15 amino acids. V dropped 3 bases and J dropped 2 bases, with 12 bases sitting between them. Written as DNA, the CDR3 is TGTGCCAGCAGCGCCTACACAGAGCGCAATCAGCCCCAGCATTTT. Amino acid sequence: CASSAYTERNQPQHF.

The chain employs TRBV12-3 or TRBV12-4 and TRBJ1-2; 8 nucleotides agree with TRBD1. V gave up 3 bases and J gave up 8 bases; unmatched junction bases: 5. The CDR3 sequence is 13 residues long. Here the CDR3 reads CASSFNRGDGYTF. For the CDR3, the DNA is TGTGCCAGCAGTTTTAACAGGGGGGACGGCTACACCTTC.

This chain links TRBV5-1 with TRBJ1-6; TRBD1 agrees at 8 bases. The CDR3 covers 17 residues. V shed 0 bases, J shed 8 bases, and the junction held 10 bases outside the gene matches. In germline, CDR1 is SGHRS, CDR2 YFSETQ. CDR3 nucleotide sequence: TGCGCCAGCAGCTTGGAGGCTGGGACAGGAACCTATTCACCCCTCCACTTT. Protein: CASSLEAGTGTYSPLHF.

This chain joins TRBV27 and TRBJ2-3, with D perhaps matching TRBD1 or TRBD2 (5 bases each). V lost 7 bases and J lost 4, with 15 bases in between. Germline V gene lookup returns CDR1 MNHEY and CDR2 SMNVEV (reference sequence). CDR3 size: 14 residues. The CDR3 nucleotides read TGTGCCAGCACCCCGTTGGGGGAATCAGATACGCAGTATTTT. Encoded protein: CASTPLGESDTQYF.

This clone has a single count. The chain uses TRBV6-5 and TRBJ1-1; tentative D call: TRBD1 (5 bases). The germline V gene encodes CDR1 MNHEY and CDR2 SVGAGI. Trimming took off 6 bases at V and 7 bases at J, with 9 bases between the two ends. The CDR3 covers 11 residues. The CDR3 DNA follows: TGTGCCAGCAGACCCCAGGGTGAAGCTTTCTTT. Protein: CASRPQGEAFF.

The V call is TRBV4-3, the J call TRBJ2-1; 9 nucleotides line up with TRBD2. V lost 4 bases, J lost 5 bases, and 6 bases stayed unmatched. The germline V gene has CDR1 LGHNA and CDR2 YSLEER. The CDR3 contains 15 residues. This CDR3 reads CASSPRLAEDNEQFF. CDR3 coding DNA: TGCGCCAGCAGCCCCCGACTAGCGGAGGACAATGAGCAGTTCTTC.

The chain joins TRBV4-2 to TRBJ2-2, with 7 positions matching TRBD1. Germline trimming cut 0 bases from V and 1 base from J; bases unmatched to any gene: 2. Germline-derived CDR1 and CDR2 are LGHNA and YNFKEQ. The CDR3 length is 16 residues. The CDR3 DNA follows: TGTGCCAGCAGCCAAGAGGACAGGCTGAACACCGGGGAGCTGTTTTTT. It yields the protein CASSQEDRLNTGELFF.

This chain links TRBV11-2 with TRBJ1-1; no reliable D call. V lost 3 bases and J 1 base, leaving 9 bases between the germline ends. The germline V gene has CDR1 SGHAT and CDR2 FQNNGV. The CDR3 is 14 amino acids. CDR3 sequence (DNA): TGTGCCAGCAGCTTGAGGCCGGGGAACACTGAAGCTTTCTTT. It translates to CASSLRPGNTEAFF.

The chain uses TRBV12-3 or TRBV12-4 and TRBJ2-7, with 8 bases lining up with TRBD1. V gave up 5 bases and J gave up 6 bases; unmatched junction bases: 3. CDR3 length: 12 amino acids. CDR3 region: CASSRDRSEQYF. As DNA, the CDR3 is TGTGCCAGCAGTCGGGACAGGAGCGAGCAGTACTTC.

This rearrangement joins TRBV7-2 to TRBJ1-2; possible D gene TRBD1, 5 bases. This CDR3 region has 13 residues. Trimming removed 4 bases at V and 1 base at J, with 7 bases between. Germline V gene lookup returns CDR1 SGHTA and CDR2 FQGNSA. The CDR3 DNA follows: TGTGCCAGCAGCTCGACAGTTAACTATGGCTACACCTTC. Translating it yields CASSSTVNYGYTF.

The V and J genes are TRBV9 and TRBJ2-1; TRBD1 is a possible D gene (6 bases). Germline values: CDR1 SGDLS, CDR2 YYNGEE. This CDR3 is built from 14 residues. V shed 0 bases and J shed 5 bases, with 9 bases lying between them. The CDR3 protein is CASSVEGQNNEQFF. CDR3 bases: TGTGCCAGCAGCGTAGAGGGACAAAACAATGAGCAGTTCTTC.

The CDR3 protein is CASSQERGVAGGELFF. For the CDR3, the DNA is TGTGCCAGCAGCCAAGAGCGCGGGGTTGCGGGCGGGGAGCTGTTTTTT. The chain joins TRBV3-1 (or the pseudogene TRBV3-2) to TRBJ2-2; tentatively, D is TRBD2 (6 bases). V was cut by 0 bases and J by 7 bases, with 15 bases left in between. CDR1 is LGHDT, CDR2 YNNKEL, per germline (reference sequence). There are 16 residues in the CDR3.

The V call is TRBV4-3, the J call TRBJ1-1; weak D call: TRBD1 (5 bases). Per the germline V gene, CDR1 is LGHNA and CDR2 is YSLEER. The V end was cut by 1 base, the J end by 2 bases, with 11 bases between. This CDR3 has 15 amino acids. CDR3 residues: CASSQVGPPNTEAFF. The CDR3 DNA is TGCGCCAGCAGCCAAGTGGGACCCCCAAACACTGAAGCTTTCTTT.

The rearrangement links TRBV5-6 to TRBJ2-6; unclear D gene. The V end lost 0 bases, the J end lost 8 bases, and 9 bases lay between the germline ends. Germline CDR1 is SGHDT and CDR2 is YYEEEE. CDR3 length equals 14 residues. Here the CDR3 reads CASSLGGTPNVLTF. DNA for the CDR3: TGTGCCAGCAGCTTGGGGGGAACGCCCAACGTCCTGACTTTC.

This clone was detected a few times. The rearrangement joins TRBV7-2 to TRBJ1-6; the D gene is possibly TRBD1 (5 bases). V was shortened by 4 bases and J by 15 bases, with 19 bases between the two germline ends. Germline V CDR1 and CDR2: SGHTA, FQGNSA. The CDR3 is 14 amino acids. The CDR3 coding sequence is TGTGCCAGCAGCTCAGCGAGCGCCCAGGGACTCCTCCACTTT. Residues: CASSSASAQGLLHF.

This chain uses TRBV6-5 with TRBJ1-2, with 7 bases lining up with TRBD1. CDR1 is MNHEY and CDR2 is SVGAGI in the germline V gene. The CDR3 length is 12 residues. Trimming took 8 bases from V and 8 from J; bases not matched to a gene: 8. In DNA, the CDR3 is TGTGCCAGCGAGGGGGCGGCGAACGGCTACACCTTC. As protein: CASEGAANGYTF.

The DNA for the CDR3 is TGTGCCAGTAGTAGTCAGGCAAACACTGAAGCTTTCTTT. It yields the protein CASSSQANTEAFF. The V and J genes are TRBV19 and TRBJ1-1; no firm D call. The CDR3 spans 13 residues. Germline V lookup: CDR1 LNHDA, CDR2 SQIVND (reference sequence). The germline V and J ends were trimmed by 4 bases and 2 bases, with 8 bases remaining between them.